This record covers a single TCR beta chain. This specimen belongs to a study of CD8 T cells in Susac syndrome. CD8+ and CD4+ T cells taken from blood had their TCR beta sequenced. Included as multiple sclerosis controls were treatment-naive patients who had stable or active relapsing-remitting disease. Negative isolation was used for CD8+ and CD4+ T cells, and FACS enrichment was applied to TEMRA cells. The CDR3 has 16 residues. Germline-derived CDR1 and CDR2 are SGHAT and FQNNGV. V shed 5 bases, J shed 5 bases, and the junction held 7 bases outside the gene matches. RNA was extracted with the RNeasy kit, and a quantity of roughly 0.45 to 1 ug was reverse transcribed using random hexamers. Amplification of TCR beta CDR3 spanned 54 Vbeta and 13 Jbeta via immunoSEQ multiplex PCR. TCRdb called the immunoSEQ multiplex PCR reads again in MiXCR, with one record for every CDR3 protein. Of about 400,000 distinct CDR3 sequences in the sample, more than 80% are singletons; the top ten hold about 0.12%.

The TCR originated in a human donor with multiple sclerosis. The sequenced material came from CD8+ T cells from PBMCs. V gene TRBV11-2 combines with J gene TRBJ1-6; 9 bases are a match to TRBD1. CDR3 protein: CASSGWTGADNSPLHF. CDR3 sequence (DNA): TGTGCCAGCAGCGGCTGGACAGGGGCGGATAATTCACCCCTCCACTTT.